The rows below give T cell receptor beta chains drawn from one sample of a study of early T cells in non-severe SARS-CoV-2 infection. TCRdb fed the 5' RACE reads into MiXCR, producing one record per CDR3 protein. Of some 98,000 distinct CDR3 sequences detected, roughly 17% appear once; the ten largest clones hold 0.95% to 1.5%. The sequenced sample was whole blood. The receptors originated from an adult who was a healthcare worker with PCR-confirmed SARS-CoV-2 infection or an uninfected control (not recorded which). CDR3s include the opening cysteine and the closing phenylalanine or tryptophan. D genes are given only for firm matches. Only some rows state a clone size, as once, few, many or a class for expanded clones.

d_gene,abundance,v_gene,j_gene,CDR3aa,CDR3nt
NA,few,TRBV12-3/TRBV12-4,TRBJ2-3,CASREHDTDTQYF,TGTGCCAGCAGGGAACACGACACAGATACGCAGTATTTT
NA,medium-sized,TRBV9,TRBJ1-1,CASSLGGREGSEAFF,TGTGCCAGCAGCTTGGGGGGCAGAGAGGGAAGTGAAGCTTTCTTT
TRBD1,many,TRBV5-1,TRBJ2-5,CASYEQGGQETQYF,TGCGCCAGCTACGAACAGGGGGGCCAAGAGACCCAGTACTTC
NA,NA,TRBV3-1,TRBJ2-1,CASQKGYEQFF,TGTGCCAGCCAGAAGGGTTATGAGCAGTTCTTC
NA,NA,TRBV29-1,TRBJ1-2,CSVLQGGDGYTF,TGCAGCGTTCTACAGGGAGGAGACGGCTACACCTTC
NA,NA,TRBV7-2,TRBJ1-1,CASSSPDRWDTEAFF,TGTGCCAGCAGCTCCCCAGACCGGTGGGACACTGAAGCTTTCTTT
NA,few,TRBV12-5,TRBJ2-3,CASGLVPPAGTQYF,TGTGCTAGTGGTTTGGTCCCGCCCGCCGGGACGCAGTATTTT
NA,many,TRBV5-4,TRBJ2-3,CASSPLKGTDTQYF,TGTGCCAGCAGCCCCCTCAAGGGCACAGATACGCAGTATTTT
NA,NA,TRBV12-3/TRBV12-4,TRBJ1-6,CASSLENSPLHF,TGTGCCAGCAGTTTGGAGAATTCACCCCTCCACTTT
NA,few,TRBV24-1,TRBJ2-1,CATSDNRGGSYNEQFF,TGTGCCACCAGTGATAACAGGGGAGGATCCTACAATGAGCAGTTCTTC
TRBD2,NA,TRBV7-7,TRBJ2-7,CASSLTQERGAYEQYF,TGTGCCAGCAGCCTGACTCAAGAGCGGGGCGCCTACGAGCAGTACTTC
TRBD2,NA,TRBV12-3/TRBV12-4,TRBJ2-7,CASSLGLAGASGQYF,TGTGCCAGCAGTCTAGGACTAGCGGGGGCTTCCGGACAGTACTTC
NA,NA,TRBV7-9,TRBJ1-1,CASSLKRDPTEAFF,TGTGCCAGCAGCCTAAAACGAGACCCCACTGAAGCTTTCTTT
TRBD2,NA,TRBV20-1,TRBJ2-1,CSAAPLGSGGHNEQFF,TGCAGTGCTGCACCGTTGGGTAGCGGGGGACACAATGAGCAGTTCTTC
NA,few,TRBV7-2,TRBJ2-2,CASSVTGGLYGELFF,TGTGCCAGCAGCGTCACCGGGGGGCTATACGGGGAGCTGTTTTTT
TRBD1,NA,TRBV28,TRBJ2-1,CASSPFPGQGAYEQFF,TGTGCCAGCAGTCCCTTCCCGGGACAGGGGGCATATGAGCAGTTCTTC
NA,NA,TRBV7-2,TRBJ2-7,CASSLVAGVEQYF,TGTGCCAGCAGCTTAGTAGCAGGGGTGGAGCAGTACTTC
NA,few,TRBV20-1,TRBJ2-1,CSATPGTLKGDEQFF,TGCAGTGCCACCCCCGGGACTCTAAAAGGCGATGAGCAGTTCTTC
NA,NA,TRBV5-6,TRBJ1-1,CASSPRSQGNTEAFF,TGTGCCAGCAGCCCGAGGTCGCAGGGAAACACTGAAGCTTTCTTT
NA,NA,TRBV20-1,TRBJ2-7,CSATTSSTRTGYEQYF,TGCAGTGCTACGACCAGTAGTACCAGGACCGGCTACGAGCAGTACTTC
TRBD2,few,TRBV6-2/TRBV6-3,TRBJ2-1,CASRRLAGPAPNGQFF,TGTGCCAGCAGAAGACTAGCGGGACCGGCACCTAACGGGCAGTTCTTC
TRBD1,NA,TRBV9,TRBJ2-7,CASSLGTGYYEQYF,TGTGCCAGCAGCCTAGGGACAGGATACTACGAGCAGTACTTC
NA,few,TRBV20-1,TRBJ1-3,CSARDRIGGRNTIYF,TGCAGTGCTAGAGATCGTATAGGGGGACGAAACACCATATATTTT
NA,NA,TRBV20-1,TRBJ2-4,CSAPRDGGNIQYF,TGCAGTGCTCCCCGGGACGGAGGAAACATTCAGTACTTC
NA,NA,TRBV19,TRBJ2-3,CASSIWGDTQYF,TGTGCCAGTAGTATCTGGGGGGATACGCAGTATTTT
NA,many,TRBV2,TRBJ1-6,CASRGVNFIDSPLHF,TGTGCCAGCCGTGGGGTTAACTTCATTGATTCACCCCTCCACTTT
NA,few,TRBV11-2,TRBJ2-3,CASSPVVSRTFDTQYF,TGTGCCAGCAGCCCCGTGGTGTCGAGAACCTTTGATACGCAGTATTTT
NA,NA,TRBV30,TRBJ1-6,CAWDIMGSPLHF,TGTGCCTGGGACATAATGGGGTCACCCCTCCACTTT
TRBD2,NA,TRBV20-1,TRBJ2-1,CSARIPGGAANEQFF,TGCAGTGCTAGAATCCCGGGGGGGGCTGCCAATGAGCAGTTCTTC
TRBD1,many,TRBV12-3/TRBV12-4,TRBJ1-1,CASSLVQGARTEAFF,TGTGCCAGCAGTCTAGTCCAGGGGGCGCGAACTGAAGCTTTCTTT
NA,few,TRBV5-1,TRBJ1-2,CASSLEVGVIGGYTF,TGCGCCAGCAGCTTGGAGGTAGGGGTGATCGGTGGCTACACCTTC
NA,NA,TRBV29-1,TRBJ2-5,CSVASGGVETQYF,TGCAGCGTTGCGAGCGGTGGGGTAGAGACCCAGTACTTC
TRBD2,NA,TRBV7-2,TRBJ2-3,CASRRTSGRADTQYF,TGTGCCAGCAGACGGACTAGCGGGAGGGCAGATACGCAGTATTTT
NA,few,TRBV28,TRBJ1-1,CASSLRARRYMSEAFF,TGTGCCAGCAGTTTGAGGGCAAGGAGGTACATGTCTGAAGCTTTCTTT
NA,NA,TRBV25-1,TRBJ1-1,CASTSRDIIGAFF,TGTGCCAGCACTTCCCGGGACATTATTGGGGCTTTCTTT
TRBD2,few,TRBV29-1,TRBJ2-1,CSGGEGNEQFF,TGCAGCGGCGGGGAGGGGAATGAGCAGTTCTTC
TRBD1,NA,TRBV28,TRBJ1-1,CASSRWTGVRSAFF,TGTGCCAGCAGTCGATGGACAGGAGTCCGGTCAGCTTTCTTT
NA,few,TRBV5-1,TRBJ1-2,CASSLERGGYTF,TGCGCCAGCAGCTTGGAGCGTGGTGGCTACACCTTC
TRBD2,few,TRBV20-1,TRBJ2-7,CSARTGLAGGYEQYF,TGCAGTGCTAGAACGGGACTAGCGGGAGGTTACGAGCAGTACTTC
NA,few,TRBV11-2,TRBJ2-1,CASSLERGGNEQFF,TGTGCCAGCAGCTTAGAAAGGGGCGGGAATGAGCAGTTCTTC
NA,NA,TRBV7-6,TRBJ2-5,CASSPLGAEETQYF,TGTGCCAGCAGCCCCCTTGGGGCCGAAGAGACCCAGTACTTC
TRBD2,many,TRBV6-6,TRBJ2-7,CASSPGLAGSREYEQYF,TGTGCCAGCAGCCCGGGACTAGCGGGGTCTCGGGAGTACGAGCAGTACTTC
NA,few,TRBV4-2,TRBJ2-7,CASSPSYSYEQYF,TGTGCCAGCAGCCCAAGTTACTCCTACGAGCAGTACTTC
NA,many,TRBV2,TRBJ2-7,CASNPWVLNEQYF,TGTGCCAGCAACCCATGGGTTCTCAACGAGCAGTACTTC
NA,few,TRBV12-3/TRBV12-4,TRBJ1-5,CASSLGRKPQHF,TGTGCCAGCAGTTTAGGGCGGAAGCCCCAGCATTTT
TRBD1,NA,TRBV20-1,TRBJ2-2,CSASIRGSVTGELFF,TGCAGTGCTAGTATCAGGGGGTCGGTCACCGGGGAGCTGTTTTTT
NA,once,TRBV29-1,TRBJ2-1,CSVDSPADNEQFF,TGCAGCGTTGATAGTCCAGCTGACAATGAGCAGTTCTTC
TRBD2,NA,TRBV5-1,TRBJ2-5,CASSLEGSGSETQYF,TGCGCCAGCAGCTTGGAGGGTAGCGGGAGTGAGACCCAGTACTTC
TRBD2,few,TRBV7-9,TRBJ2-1,CASSPVLGLAGVTFF,TGTGCCAGCAGCCCAGTCCTGGGACTAGCGGGAGTTACGTTCTTC
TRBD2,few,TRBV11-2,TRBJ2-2,CASSFHGTSGITGELFF,TGTGCCAGCAGCTTCCACGGGACTAGCGGGATAACCGGGGAGCTGTTTTTT
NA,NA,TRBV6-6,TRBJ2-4,CASSERQTLAKNIQYF,TGTGCCAGCAGCGAGAGGCAGACTTTAGCCAAAAACATTCAGTACTTC
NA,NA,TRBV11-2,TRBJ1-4,CASSTGGEKLFF,TGTGCCAGCAGCACCGGGGGTGAAAAACTGTTTTTT
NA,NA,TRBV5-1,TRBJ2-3,CASSLMGNPADTQYF,TGCGCCAGCAGCTTGATGGGGAACCCGGCAGATACGCAGTATTTT
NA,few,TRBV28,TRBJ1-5,CASGAYSNQPQHF,TGTGCCAGCGGCGCTTATAGCAATCAGCCCCAGCATTTT
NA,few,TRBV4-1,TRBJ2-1,CASSPYGNEQFF,TGCGCCAGCAGCCCTTACGGAAATGAGCAGTTCTTC
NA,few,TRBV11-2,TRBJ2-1,CASSLGPTGNEQFF,TGTGCCAGCAGCTTAGGACCCACGGGCAATGAGCAGTTCTTC
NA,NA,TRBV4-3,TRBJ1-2,CASSQDTGTNYGYTF,TGCGCCAGCAGCCAAGACACAGGGACCAACTATGGCTACACCTTC
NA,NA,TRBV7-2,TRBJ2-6,CASSPRVSGANVLTF,TGTGCCAGCAGCCCAAGGGTCTCTGGGGCCAACGTCCTGACTTTC
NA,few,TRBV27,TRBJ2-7,CASSLDRRTEQYF,TGTGCCAGCAGTTTAGATAGGAGGACCGAGCAGTACTTC